These 2 T cell receptor beta chains share one sample of origin, sequenced in a study of somatic mutations in cytotoxic T cells in rheumatoid arthritis (dated 2017 in TCRdb). Receptor libraries were prepared by the immunoSEQ multiplex PCR assay. TCRdb holds this immuneACCESS table with in-frame rearrangements only. Some clones are missing; in checked studies, unresolved V genes explain under half, and the rest has no known cause. Within this sample are tens of thousands of clones, with more than 80% of them counted one time only. The ten largest clonotypes hold roughly 3.2% of the sample. Sequenced material: CD8+ T cells sorted from blood. These receptors originate from a man aged 35 to 55 in good health.

This chain links TRBV10-3 with TRBJ1-2; D perhaps matches TRBD1 (5 bases). CDR1 and CDR2 from the germline V gene are ENHRY and SYGVKD. Trimming took off 2 bases at V and 0 bases at J, with 7 bases between the two ends. CDR3 length: 14 amino acids. In nucleotides, the CDR3 is TGTGCCATCAGTGAGGAGGGGCCTAACTATGGCTACACCTTC. Translation gives CAISEEGPNYGYTF.

The rearrangement joins TRBV28 to TRBJ1-5; D might be TRBD1 (6 bases). The CDR3 runs to 14 residues. CDR1 MDHEN and CDR2 SYDVKM come from the germline V gene. Trimming removed 5 bases from V and 6 bases from J, with 14 bases in between. In nucleotides, the CDR3 is TGTGCCAGCAGTCCCTTAGGGGGAAGTCAGCCCCAGCATTTT. Residues: CASSPLGGSQPQHF.